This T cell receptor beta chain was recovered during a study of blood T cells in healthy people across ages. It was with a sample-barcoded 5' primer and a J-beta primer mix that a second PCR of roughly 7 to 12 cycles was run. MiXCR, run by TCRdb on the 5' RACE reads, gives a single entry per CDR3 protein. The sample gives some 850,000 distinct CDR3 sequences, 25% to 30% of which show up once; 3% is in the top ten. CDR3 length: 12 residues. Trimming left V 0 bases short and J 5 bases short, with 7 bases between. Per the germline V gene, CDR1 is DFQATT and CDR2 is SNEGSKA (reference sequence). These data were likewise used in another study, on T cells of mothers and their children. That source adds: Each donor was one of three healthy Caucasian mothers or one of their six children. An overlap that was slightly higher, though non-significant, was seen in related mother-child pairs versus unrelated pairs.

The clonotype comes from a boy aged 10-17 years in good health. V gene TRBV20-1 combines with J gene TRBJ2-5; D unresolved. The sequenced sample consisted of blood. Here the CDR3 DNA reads TGCAGTGCTAGAGAAGAGTGGGAGACCCAGTACTTC. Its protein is CSAREEWETQYF.